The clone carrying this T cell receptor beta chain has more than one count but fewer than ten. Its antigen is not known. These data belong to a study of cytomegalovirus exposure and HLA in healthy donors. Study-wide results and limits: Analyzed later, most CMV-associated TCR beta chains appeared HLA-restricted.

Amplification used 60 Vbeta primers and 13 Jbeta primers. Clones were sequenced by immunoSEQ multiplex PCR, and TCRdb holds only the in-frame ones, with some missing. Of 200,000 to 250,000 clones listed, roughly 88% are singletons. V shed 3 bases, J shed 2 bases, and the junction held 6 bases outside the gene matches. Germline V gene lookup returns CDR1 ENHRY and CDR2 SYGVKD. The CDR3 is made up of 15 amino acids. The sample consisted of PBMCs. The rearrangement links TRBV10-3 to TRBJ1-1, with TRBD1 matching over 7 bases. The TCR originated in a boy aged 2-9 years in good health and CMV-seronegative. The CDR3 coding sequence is TGTGCCATCAGTGATAGGCAGGGGGTAAACACTGAAGCTTTCTTT. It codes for CAISDRQGVNTEAFF.